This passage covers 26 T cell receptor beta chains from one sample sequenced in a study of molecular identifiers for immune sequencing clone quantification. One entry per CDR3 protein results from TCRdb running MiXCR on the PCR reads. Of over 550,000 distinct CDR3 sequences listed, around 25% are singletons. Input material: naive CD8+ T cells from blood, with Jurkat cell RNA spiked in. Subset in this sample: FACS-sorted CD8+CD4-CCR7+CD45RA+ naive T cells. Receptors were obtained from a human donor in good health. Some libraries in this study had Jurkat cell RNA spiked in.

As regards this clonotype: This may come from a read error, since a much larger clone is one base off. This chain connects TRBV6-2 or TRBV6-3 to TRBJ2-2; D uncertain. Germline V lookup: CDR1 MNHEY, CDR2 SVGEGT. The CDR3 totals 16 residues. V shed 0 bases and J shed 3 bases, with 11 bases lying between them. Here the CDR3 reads CASSYSAIVYTGELFF. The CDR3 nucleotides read TGTGCCAGCAGTTACTCGGCGATAGTGTACACCGGGGAGCTGTTTTTT.

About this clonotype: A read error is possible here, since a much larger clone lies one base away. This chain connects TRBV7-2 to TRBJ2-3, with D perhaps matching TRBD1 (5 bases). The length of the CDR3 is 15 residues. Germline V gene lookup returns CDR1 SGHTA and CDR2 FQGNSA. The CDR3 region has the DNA TGTGTCAGCAGTATTGCAGGGTTCGTAGCAGATACGCAGTATTTT. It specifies CVSSIAGFVADTQYF.

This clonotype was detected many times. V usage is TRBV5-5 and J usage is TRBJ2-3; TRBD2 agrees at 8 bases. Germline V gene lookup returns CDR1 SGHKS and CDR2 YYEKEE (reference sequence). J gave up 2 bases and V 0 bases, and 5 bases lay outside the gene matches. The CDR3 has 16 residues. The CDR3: CASSLDLSGATDTQYF. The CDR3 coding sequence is TGTGCCAGCAGCTTGGATCTTAGCGGGGCCACAGATACGCAGTATTTT.

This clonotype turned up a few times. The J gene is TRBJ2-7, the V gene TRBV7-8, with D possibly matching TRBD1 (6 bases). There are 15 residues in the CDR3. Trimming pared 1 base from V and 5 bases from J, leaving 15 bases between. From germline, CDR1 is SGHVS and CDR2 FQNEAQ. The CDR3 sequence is CASSLVHRAANEQYF. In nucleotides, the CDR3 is TGTGCCAGCAGCTTAGTCCACAGGGCAGCCAACGAGCAGTACTTC. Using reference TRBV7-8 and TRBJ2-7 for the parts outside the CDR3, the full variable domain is GAGVSQSPRYKVAKRGQDVALRCDPISGHVSLFWYQQALGQGPEFLTYFQNEAQLDKSGLPSDRFFAERPEGSVSTLKIQRTQQEDSAVYLCASSLVHRAANEQYFGPGTRLTVT.

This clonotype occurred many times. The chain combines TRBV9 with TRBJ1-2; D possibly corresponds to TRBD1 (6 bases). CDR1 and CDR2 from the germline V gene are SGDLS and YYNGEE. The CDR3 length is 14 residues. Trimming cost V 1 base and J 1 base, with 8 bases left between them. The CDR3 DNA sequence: TGTGCCAGCAGCGTACAGGGGCTTAACTATGGCTACACCTTC. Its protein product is CASSVQGLNYGYTF.

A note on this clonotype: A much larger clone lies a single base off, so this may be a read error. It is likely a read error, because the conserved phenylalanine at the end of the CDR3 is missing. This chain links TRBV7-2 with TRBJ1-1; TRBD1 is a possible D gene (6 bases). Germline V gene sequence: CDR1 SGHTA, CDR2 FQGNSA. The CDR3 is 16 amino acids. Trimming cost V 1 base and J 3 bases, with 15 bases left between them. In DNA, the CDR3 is TGTGCCAGCAGCTTAGGTCAGGGGCTAATGGACACTGAAGCTTTCTCT. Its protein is CASSLGQGLMDTEAFS.

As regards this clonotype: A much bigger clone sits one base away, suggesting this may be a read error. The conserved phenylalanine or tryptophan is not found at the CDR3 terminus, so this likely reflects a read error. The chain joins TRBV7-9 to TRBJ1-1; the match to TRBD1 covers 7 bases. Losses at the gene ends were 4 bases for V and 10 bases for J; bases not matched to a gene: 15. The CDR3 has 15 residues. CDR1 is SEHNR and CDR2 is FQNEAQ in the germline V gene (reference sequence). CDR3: CASSSKTGSPSRAFL. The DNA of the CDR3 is TGTGCCAGCAGCTCGAAGACAGGGTCCCCGTCGAGAGCTTTCCTT.

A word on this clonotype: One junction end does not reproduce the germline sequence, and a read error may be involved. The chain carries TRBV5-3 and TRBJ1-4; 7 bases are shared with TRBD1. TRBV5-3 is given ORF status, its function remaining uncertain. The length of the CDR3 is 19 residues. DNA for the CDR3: TGTGCCAGCAGCTTATATGGTAGCCAGGGGGGTACGCATAATGAAAAACTGTTTTTT. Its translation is CASSLYGSQGGTHNEKLFF.

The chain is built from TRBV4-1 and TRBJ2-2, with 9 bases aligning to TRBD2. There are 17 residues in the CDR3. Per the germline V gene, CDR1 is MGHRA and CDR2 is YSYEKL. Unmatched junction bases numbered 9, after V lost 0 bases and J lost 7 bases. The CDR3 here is CASSQEVAGVLGGELFF. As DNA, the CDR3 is TGCGCCAGCAGCCAAGAGGTAGCGGGGGTACTCGGCGGGGAGCTGTTTTTT.

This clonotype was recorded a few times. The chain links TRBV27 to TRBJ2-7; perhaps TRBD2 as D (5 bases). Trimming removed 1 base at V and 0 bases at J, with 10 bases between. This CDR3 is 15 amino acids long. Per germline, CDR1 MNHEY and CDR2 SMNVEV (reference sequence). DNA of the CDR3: TGTGCCAGCAGTTTATTGGCTAGCCCCTCCTACGAGCAGTACTTC. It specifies CASSLLASPSYEQYF.

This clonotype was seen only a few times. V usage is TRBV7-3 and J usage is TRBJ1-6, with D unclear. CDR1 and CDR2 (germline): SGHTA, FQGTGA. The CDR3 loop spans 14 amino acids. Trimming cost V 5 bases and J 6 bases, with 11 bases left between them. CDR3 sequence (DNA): TGTGCCAGCAGCGAAGGGTGGGGTAATTCACCCCTCCACTTT. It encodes CASSEGWGNSPLHF. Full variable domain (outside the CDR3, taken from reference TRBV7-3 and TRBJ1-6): GAGVSQTPSNKVTEKGKYVELRCDPISGHTALYWYRQSLGQGPEFLIYFQGTGAADDSGLPNDRFFAVRPEGSVSTLKIQRTERGDSAVYLCASSEGWGNSPLHFGNGTRLTVT.

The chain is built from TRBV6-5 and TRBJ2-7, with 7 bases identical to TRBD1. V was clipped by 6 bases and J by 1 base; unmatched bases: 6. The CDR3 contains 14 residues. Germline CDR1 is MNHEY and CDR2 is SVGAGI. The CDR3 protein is CASRKRQGSYEQYF. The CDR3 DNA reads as TGTGCCAGCAGAAAGAGACAGGGATCCTACGAGCAGTACTTC.

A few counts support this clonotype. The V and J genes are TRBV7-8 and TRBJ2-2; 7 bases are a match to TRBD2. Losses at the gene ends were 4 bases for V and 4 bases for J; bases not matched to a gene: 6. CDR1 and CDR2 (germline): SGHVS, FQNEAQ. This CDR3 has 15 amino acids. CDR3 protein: CASSSRDYTTGELFF. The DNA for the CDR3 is TGTGCCAGCAGCTCCCGGGACTATACCACCGGGGAGCTGTTTTTT. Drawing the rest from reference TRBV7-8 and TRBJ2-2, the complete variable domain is GAGVSQSPRYKVAKRGQDVALRCDPISGHVSLFWYQQALGQGPEFLTYFQNEAQLDKSGLPSDRFFAERPEGSVSTLKIQRTQQEDSAVYLCASSSRDYTTGELFFGEGSRLTVL.

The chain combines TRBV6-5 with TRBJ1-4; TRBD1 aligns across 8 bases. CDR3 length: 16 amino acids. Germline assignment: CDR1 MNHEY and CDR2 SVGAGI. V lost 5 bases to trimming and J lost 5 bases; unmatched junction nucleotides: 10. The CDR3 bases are TGTGCCAGCAGTGAAGAACCGGGACAGGACAATGAAAAACTGTTTTTT. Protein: CASSEEPGQDNEKLFF.

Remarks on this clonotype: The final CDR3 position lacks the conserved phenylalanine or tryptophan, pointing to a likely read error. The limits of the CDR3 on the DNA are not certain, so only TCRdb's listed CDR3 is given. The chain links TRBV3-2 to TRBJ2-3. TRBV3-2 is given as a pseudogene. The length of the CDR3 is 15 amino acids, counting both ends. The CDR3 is CASRPELWSTDTQYL.

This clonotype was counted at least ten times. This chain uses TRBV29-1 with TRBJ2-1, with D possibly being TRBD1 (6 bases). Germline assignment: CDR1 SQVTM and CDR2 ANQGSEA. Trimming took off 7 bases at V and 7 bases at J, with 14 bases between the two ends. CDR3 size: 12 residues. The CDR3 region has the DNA TGCAGCGAGTCGGACAGTGAGAATGAGCAGTTCTTC. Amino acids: CSESDSENEQFF.

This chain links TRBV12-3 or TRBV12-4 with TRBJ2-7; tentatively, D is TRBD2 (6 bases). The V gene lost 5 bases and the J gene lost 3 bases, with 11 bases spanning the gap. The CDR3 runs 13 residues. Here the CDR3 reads CASSPRTIYEQYF. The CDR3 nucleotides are TGTGCCAGCAGTCCCCGGACTATCTACGAGCAGTACTTC.

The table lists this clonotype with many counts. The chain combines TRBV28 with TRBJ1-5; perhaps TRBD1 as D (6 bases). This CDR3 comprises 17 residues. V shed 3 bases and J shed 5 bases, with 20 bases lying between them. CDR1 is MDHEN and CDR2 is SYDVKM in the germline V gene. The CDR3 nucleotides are TGTGCCAGCAGTTTGTGGGACCGAAGGACAGTCTATCAGCCCCAGCATTTT. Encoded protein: CASSLWDRRTVYQPQHF.

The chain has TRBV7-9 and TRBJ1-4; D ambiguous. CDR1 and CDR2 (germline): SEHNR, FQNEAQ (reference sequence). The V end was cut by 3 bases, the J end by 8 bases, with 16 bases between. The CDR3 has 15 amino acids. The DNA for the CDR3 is TGTGCCAGCAGCTTGGGCCCAGGAAAATACGAAAAACTGTTTTTT. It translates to CASSLGPGKYEKLFF.

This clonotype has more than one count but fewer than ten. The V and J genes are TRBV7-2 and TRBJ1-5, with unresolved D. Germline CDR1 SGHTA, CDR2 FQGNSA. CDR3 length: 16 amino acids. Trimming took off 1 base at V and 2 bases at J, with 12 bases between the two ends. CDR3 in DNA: TGTGCCAGCAGCTTAGGGCGGGGAATGGGCAATCAGCCCCAGCATTTT. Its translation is CASSLGRGMGNQPQHF.

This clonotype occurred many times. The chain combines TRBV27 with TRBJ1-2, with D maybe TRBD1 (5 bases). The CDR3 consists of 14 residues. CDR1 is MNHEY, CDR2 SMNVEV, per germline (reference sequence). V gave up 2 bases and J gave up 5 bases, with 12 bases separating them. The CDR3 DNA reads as TGTGCCAGCAGTTTAGGGGGAAGGGGATATGGCTACACCTTC. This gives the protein CASSLGGRGYGYTF.

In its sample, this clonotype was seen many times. The CDR3 protein is CSVEDAREGLSYEQYF. The DNA for the CDR3 is TGCAGCGTTGAAGACGCTCGGGAGGGCCTCTCCTACGAGCAGTACTTC. This sequence joins TRBV29-1 and TRBJ2-7, with 8 bases identical to TRBD2. The CDR3 covers 16 residues. Losses at the gene ends were 0 bases for V and 0 bases for J; bases not matched to a gene: 7. Per the germline V gene, CDR1 is SQVTM and CDR2 is ANQGSEA.

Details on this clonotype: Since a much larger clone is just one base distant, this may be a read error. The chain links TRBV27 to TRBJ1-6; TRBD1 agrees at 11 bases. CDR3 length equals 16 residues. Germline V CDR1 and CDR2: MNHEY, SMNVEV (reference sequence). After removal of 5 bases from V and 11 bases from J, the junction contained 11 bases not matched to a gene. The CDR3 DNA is TGTGCCAGCAGTCAAGGGACAGGGGGTCAGTCGACACCCCTCCACTTT. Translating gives CASSQGTGGQSTPLHF.

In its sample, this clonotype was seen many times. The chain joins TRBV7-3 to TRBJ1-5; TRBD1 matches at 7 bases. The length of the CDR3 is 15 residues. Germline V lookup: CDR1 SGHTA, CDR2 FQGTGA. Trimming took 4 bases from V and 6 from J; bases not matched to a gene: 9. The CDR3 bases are TGTGCCAGCAGCTCAGCCGGGACAGCGGGTCAGCCCCAGCATTTT. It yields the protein CASSSAGTAGQPQHF.

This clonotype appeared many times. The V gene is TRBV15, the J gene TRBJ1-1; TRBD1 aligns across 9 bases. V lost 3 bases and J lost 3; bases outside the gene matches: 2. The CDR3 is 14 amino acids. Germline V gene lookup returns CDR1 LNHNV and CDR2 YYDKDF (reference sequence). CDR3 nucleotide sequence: TGTGCCACCAGCAGCAGGGACAGGGACACTGAAGCTTTCTTT. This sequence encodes CATSSRDRDTEAFF.

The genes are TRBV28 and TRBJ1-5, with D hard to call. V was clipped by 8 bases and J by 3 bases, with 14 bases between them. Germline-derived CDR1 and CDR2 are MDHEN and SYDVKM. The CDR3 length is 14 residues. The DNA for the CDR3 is TGTGCCAGCTCCGGAGGAGGTATCAATCAGCCCCAGCATTTT. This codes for CASSGGGINQPQHF.